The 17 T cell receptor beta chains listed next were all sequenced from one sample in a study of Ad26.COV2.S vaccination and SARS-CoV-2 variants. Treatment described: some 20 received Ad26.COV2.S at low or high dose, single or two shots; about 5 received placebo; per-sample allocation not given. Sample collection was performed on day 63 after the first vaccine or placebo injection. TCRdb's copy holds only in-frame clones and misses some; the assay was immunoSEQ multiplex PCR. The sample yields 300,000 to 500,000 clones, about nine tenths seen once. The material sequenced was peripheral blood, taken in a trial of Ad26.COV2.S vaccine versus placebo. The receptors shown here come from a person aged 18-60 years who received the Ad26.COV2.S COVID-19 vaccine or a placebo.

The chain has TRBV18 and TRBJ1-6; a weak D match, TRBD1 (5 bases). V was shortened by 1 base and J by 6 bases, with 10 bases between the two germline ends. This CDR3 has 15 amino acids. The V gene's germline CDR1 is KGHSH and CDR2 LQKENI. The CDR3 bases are TGTGCCAGCTCACCACTTGAGGGGATTAATTCACCCCTCCACTTT. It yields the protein CASSPLEGINSPLHF.

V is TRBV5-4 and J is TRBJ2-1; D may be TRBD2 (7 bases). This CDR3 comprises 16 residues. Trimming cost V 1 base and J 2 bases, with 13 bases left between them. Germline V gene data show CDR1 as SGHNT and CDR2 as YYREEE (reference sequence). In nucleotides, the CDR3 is TGTGCCAGCAGCTTGATCGGGGGGCTCCCCTACAATGAGCAGTTCTTC. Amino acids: CASSLIGGLPYNEQFF.

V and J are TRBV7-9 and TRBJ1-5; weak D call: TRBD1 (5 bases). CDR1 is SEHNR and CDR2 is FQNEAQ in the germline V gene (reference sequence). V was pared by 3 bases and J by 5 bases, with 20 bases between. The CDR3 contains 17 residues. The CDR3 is CASSFAGGLGFDQPQHF. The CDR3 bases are TGTGCCAGCAGCTTCGCGGGGGGTTTGGGGTTCGATCAGCCCCAGCATTTT. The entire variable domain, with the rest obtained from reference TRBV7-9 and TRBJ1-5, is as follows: DTGVSQNPRHKITKRGQNVTFRCDPISEHNRLYWYRQTLGQGPEFLTYFQNEAQLEKSRLLSDRFSAERPKGSFSTLEIQRTEQGDSAMYLCASSFAGGLGFDQPQHFGDGTRLSIL.

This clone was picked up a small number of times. The CDR3 DNA sequence: TGTGCCAGCAGTCCCAGAGAGAACTATGGCTACACCTTC. Translation gives CASSPRENYGYTF. The chain couples TRBV12-3 or TRBV12-4 to TRBJ1-2; D is ambiguous. V lost 5 bases to trimming and J lost 2 bases, with 9 bases between them. The CDR3 consists of 13 residues.

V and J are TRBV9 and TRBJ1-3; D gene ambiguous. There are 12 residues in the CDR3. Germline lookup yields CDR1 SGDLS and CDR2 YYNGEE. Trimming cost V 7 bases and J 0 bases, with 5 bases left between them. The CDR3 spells CASGISGNTIYF. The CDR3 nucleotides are TGTGCCAGCGGAATCTCTGGAAACACCATATATTTT.

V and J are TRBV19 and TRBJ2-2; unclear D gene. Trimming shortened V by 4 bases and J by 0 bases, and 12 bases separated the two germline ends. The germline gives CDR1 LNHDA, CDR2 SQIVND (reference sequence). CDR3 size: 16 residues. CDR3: CASSKRQPPNTGELFF. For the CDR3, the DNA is TGTGCCAGTAGTAAAAGGCAGCCACCGAACACCGGGGAGCTGTTTTTT.

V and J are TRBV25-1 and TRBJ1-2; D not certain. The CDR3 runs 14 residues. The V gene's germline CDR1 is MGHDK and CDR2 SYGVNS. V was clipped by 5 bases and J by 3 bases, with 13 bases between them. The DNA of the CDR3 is TGTGCCAGCAGTCCTGCTTTCGGGCACTATGGCTACACCTTC. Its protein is CASSPAFGHYGYTF.

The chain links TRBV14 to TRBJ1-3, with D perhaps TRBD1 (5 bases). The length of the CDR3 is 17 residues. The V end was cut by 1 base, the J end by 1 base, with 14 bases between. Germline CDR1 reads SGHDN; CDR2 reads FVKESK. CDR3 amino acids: CASSQGQGIISGNTIYF. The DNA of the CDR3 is TGTGCCAGCAGCCAAGGCCAGGGAATCATTTCTGGAAACACCATATATTTT.

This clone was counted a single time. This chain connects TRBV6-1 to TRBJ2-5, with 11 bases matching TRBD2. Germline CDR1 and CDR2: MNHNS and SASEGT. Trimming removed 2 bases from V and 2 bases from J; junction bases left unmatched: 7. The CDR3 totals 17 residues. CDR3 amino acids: CASSEWGLAGGQETQYF. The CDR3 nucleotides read TGTGCCAGCAGTGAATGGGGATTAGCGGGGGGGCAAGAGACCCAGTACTTC.

CDR3 sequence (DNA): TGTGCCAGTAAACTTACCTCGGACGCGGGAAAACTGTTTTTT. Encoded protein: CASKLTSDAGKLFF. V usage is TRBV19 and J usage is TRBJ1-4; D gene unclear. CDR1 LNHDA and CDR2 SQIVND come from the germline V gene (reference sequence). The CDR3 sequence is 14 residues long. Trimming took off 7 bases at V and 10 bases at J, with 19 bases between the two ends.

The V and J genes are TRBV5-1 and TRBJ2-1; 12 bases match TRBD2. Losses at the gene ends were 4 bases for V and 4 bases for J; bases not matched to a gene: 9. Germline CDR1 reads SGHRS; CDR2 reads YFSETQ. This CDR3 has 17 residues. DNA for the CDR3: TGCGCCAGCAGCGTCCCTCGACTAGCGGGGGCTTACAATGAGCAGTTCTTC. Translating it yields CASSVPRLAGAYNEQFF.

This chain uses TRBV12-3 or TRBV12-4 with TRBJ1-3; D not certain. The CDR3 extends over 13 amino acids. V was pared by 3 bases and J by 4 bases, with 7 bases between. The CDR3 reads CASSFFTGNTIYF. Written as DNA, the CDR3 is TGTGCCAGCAGTTTTTTTACCGGAAACACCATATATTTT.

CDR3: CASSSQGLAVDEQFF. The CDR3 nucleotides are TGTGCCAGCAGCTCTCAGGGACTAGCGGTAGATGAGCAGTTCTTC. J is TRBJ2-1 and V is TRBV3-1 (or the pseudogene TRBV3-2), with TRBD2 matching over 11 bases. The CDR3 contains 15 residues. The V gene end was trimmed by 5 bases and the J gene end by 8 bases; junction bases not matched to a gene: 8. Germline V lookup: CDR1 LGHDT, CDR2 YNNKEL (reference sequence).

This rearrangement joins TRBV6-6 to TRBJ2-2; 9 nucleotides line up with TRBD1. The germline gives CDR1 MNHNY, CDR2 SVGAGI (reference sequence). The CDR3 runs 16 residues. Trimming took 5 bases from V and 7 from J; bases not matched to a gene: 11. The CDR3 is CASSRHRDRVSGELFF. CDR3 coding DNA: TGTGCCAGCAGTCGACACCGGGACAGGGTTAGCGGGGAGCTGTTTTTT.

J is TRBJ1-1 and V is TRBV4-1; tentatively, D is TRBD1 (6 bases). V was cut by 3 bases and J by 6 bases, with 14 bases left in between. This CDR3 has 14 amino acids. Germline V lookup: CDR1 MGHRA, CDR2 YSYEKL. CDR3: CASSHTGGHAEAFF. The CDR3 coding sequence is TGCGCCAGCAGCCACACTGGGGGGCACGCTGAAGCTTTCTTT.

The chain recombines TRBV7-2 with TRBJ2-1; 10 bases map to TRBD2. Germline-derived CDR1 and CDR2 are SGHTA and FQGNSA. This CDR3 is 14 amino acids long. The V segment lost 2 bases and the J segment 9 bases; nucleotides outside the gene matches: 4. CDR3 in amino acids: CASSLIAGGVEQFF. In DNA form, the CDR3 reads TGTGCCAGCAGCTTAATAGCGGGGGGAGTTGAGCAGTTCTTC.

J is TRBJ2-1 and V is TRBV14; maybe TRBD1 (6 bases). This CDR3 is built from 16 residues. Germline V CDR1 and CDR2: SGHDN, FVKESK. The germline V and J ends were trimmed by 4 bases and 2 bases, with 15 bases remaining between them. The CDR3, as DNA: TGTGCCAGCAGCCGCCTACAGGGTTACACCTACAATGAGCAGTTCTTC. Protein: CASSRLQGYTYNEQFF. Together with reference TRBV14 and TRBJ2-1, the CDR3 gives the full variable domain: EAGVTQFPSHSVIEKGQTVTLRCDPISGHDNLYWYRRVMGKEIKFLLHFVKESKQDESGMPNNRFLAERTGGTYSTLKVQPAELEDSGVYFCASSRLQGYTYNEQFFGPGTRLTVL.